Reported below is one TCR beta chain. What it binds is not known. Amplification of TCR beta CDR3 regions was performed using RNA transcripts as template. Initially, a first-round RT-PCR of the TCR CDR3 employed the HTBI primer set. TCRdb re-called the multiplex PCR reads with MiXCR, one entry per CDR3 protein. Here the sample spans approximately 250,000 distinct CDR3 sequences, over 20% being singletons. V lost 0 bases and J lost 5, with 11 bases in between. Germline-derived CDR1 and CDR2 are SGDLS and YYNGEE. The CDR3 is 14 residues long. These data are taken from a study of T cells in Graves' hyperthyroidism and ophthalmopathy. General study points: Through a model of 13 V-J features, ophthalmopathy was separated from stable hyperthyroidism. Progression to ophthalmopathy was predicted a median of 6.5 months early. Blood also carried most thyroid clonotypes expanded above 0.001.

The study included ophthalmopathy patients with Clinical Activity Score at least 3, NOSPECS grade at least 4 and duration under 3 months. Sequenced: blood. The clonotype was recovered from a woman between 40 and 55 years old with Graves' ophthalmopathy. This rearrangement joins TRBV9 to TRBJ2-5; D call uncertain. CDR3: CASSVVEASETQYF. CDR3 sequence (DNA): TGTGCCAGCAGCGTAGTTGAAGCGTCGGAGACCCAGTACTTC.